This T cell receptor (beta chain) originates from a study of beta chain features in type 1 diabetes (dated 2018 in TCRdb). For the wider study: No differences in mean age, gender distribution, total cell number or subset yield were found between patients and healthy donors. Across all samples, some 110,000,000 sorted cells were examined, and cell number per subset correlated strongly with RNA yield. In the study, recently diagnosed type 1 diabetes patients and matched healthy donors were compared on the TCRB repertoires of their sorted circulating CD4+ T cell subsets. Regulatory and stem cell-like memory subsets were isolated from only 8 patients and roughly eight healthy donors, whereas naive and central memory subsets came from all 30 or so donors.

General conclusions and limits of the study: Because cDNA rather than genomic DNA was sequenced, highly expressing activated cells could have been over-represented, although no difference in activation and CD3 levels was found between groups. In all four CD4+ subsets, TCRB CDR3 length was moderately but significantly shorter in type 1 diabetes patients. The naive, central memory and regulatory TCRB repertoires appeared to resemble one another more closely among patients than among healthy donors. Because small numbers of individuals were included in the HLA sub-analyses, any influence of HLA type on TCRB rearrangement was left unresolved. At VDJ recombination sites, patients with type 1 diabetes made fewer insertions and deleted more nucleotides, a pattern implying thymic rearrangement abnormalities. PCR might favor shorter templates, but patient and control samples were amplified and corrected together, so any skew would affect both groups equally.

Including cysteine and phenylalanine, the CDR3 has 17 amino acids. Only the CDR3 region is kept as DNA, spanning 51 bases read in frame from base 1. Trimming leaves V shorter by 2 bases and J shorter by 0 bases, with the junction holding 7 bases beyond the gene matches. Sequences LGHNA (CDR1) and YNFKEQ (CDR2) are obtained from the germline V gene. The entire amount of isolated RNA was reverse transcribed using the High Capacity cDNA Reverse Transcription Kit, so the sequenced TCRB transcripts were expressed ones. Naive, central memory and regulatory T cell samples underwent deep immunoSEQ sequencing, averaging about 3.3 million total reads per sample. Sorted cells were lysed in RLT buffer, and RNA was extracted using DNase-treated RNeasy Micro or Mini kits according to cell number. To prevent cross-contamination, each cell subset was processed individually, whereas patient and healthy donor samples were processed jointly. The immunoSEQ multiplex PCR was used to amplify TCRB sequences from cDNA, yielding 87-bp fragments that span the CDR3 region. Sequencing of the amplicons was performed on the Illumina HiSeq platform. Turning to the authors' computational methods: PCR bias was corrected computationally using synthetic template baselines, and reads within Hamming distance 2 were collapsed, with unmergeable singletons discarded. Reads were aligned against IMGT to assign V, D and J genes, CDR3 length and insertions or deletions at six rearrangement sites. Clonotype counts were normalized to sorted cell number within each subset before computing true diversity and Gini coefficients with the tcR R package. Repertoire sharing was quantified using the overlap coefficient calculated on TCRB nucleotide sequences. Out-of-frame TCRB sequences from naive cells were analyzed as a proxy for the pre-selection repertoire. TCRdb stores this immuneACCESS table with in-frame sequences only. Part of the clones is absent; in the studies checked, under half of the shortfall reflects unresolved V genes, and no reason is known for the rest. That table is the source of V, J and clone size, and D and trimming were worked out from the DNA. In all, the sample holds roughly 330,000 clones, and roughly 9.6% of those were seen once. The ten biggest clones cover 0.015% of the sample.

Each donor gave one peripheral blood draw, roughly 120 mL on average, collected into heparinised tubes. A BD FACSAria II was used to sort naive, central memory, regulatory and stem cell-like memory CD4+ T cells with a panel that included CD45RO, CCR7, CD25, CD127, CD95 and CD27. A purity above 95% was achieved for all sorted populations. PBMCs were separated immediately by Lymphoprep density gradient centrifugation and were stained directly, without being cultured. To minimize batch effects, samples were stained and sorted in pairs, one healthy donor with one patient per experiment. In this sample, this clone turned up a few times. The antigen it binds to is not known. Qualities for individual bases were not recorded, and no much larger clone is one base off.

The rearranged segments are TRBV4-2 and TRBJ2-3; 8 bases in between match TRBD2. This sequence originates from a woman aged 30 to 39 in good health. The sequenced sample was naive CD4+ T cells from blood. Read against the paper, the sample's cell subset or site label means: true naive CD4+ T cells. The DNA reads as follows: TGTGCCAGCAGCCAAAGATTTAAGCGGGAGAGCACAGATACGCAGTATTTT. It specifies CASSQRFKRESTDTQYF.